These T cell receptor beta chains were read from a single sample in a study of T cell responses to AZD1222 COVID-19 vaccine. Sequencing was performed with immunoSEQ multiplex PCR; in TCRdb, only in-frame clones are kept and a portion is missing. This table has 140,000 to 150,000 clones, approximately 92% appearing once. The sequencing here drew on peripheral blood, taken 28 days after the second AZD1222 dose. The receptors were gathered from an adult who received the AZD1222 COVID-19 vaccine. Each CDR3 is given with its conserved first and last residue. D genes are given only for firm matches. Clone size is not always given. Where it is, it says once, few, many or a class for expanded clones.

>.|TRBV30|.|TRBJ1-5
CAWSPTQYQPQHF
TGTGCCTGGAGTCCGACACAGTATCAGCCCCAGCATTTT
>TRBD1|TRBV28|.|TRBJ2-3
CASKSLGTGDTDTQYF
TGTGCCAGCAAGTCACTGGGGACAGGGGATACGGATACGCAGTATTTT
>.|TRBV5-1|.|TRBJ2-2
CASSLISPPGELFF
TGCGCCAGCAGCTTGATATCCCCTCCTGGGGAGCTGTTTTTT
>TRBD1|TRBV5-1|.|TRBJ1-4
CASSLRGQGFEKLFF
TGCGCCAGCAGCTTGAGGGGACAGGGTTTCGAAAAACTGTTTTTT
>.|TRBV5-6|.|TRBJ1-2
CASSSQGWRAYGYTF
TGTGCCAGCAGCTCGCAGGGGTGGAGAGCCTATGGCTACACCTTC
>.|TRBV19|.|TRBJ1-2
CASLGRNYGYTF
TGTGCCAGCCTTGGACGGAACTATGGCTACACCTTC
>.|TRBV9|.|TRBJ2-7
CASSVLEGYEQYF
TGTGCCAGCAGCGTGCTTGAGGGTTACGAGCAGTACTTC
>TRBD1|TRBV3-1/TRBV3-2|once|TRBJ2-7
CASSHWDRDLQGEQYF
TGTGCCAGCAGCCACTGGGACAGGGACCTTCAGGGCGAGCAGTACTTC
>.|TRBV10-3|.|TRBJ2-1
CAISSVTADNEQFF
TGTGCCATCAGTTCGGTGACGGCGGACAATGAGCAGTTCTTC
>TRBD1|TRBV18|.|TRBJ2-4
CASSPRTGRPNIQYF
TGTGCCAGCTCCCCCCGGACAGGGCGTCCAAACATTCAGTACTTC
>.|TRBV30|.|TRBJ1-4
CAWSVPRRGRSNEKLFF
TGTGCCTGGAGTGTTCCCAGGCGAGGACGGAGTAATGAAAAACTGTTTTTT
>.|TRBV29-1|.|TRBJ1-3
CSGGISGNTIYF
TGCAGCGGTGGGATCTCTGGAAACACCATATATTTT
>.|TRBV30|.|TRBJ1-5
CAWSPELNQPQHF
TGTGCCTGGAGTCCTGAGCTGAATCAGCCCCAGCATTTT
>TRBD1|TRBV6-2/TRBV6-3|.|TRBJ1-5
CASSLRGDRGWNQPQHF
TGTGCCAGCAGTCTCAGGGGGGACAGGGGTTGGAATCAGCCCCAGCATTTT
>.|TRBV3-1/TRBV3-2|once|TRBJ1-1
CASSQDRRLFNTEAFF
TGTGCCAGCAGCCAAGATCGAAGACTCTTCAACACTGAAGCTTTCTTT